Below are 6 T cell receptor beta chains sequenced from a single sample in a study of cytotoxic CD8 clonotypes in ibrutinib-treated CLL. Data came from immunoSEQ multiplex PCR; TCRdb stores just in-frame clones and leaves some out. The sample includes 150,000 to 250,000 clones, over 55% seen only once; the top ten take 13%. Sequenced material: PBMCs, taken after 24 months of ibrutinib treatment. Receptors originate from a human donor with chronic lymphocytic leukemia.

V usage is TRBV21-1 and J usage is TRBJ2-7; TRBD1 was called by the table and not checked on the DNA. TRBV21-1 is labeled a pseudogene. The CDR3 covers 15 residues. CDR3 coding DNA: TGTGCCAGCAGCAATGTGGACAGGGCAACCTACGAGCAGTACTTC. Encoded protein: CASSNVDRATYEQYF.

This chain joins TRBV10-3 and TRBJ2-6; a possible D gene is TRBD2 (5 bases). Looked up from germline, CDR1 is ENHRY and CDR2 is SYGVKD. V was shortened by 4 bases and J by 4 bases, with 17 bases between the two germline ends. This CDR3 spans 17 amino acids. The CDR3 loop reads CAISGIVGVSGANVLTF. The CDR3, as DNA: TGTGCCATCAGTGGGATTGTCGGGGTGTCGGGGGCCAACGTCCTGACTTTC.

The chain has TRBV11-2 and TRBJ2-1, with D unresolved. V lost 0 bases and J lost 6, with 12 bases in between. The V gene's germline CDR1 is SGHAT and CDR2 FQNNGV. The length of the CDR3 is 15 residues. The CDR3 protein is CASSLDAAGLNEQFF. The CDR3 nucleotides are TGTGCCAGCAGCTTAGATGCTGCAGGCCTCAATGAGCAGTTCTTC. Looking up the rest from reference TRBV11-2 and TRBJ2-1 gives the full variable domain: EAGVAQSPRYKIIEKRQSVAFWCNPISGHATLYWYQQILGQGPKLLIQFQNNGVVDDSQLPKDRFSAERLKGVDSTLKIQPAKLEDSAVYLCASSLDAAGLNEQFFGPGTRLTVL.

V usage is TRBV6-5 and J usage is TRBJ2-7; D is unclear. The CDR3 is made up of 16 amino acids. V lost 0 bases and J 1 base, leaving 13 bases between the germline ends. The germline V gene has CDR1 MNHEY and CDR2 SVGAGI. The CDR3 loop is CASSYSVMAFSYEQYF. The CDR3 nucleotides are TGTGCCAGCAGTTACTCAGTCATGGCTTTTTCCTACGAGCAGTACTTC.

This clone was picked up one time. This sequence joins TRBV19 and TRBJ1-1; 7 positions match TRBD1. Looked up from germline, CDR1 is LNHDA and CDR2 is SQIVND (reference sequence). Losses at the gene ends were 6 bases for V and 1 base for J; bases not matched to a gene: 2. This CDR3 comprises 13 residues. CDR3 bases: TGTGCCAGTAGCCGGGACAGGAACACTGAAGCTTTCTTT. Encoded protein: CASSRDRNTEAFF.

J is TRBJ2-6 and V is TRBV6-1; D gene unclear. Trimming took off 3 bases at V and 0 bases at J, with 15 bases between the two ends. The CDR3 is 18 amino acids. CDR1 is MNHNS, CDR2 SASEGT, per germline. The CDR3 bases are TGTGCCAGCAGTGATTCCGACTTTTTAAGCTCTGGGGCCAACGTCCTGACTTTC. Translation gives CASSDSDFLSSGANVLTF.